A single sample gave rise to the 9 T cell receptor beta chains below, sequenced in a study of blood T cell repertoires in COVID-19. Some clones are missing from TCRdb's copy, which holds only in-frame ones; the method was immunoSEQ multiplex PCR. The table has some 190,000 clones, 88% seen once; the top ten hold more than 1.4%. The specimen was peripheral blood. The receptors originated from a man aged 18 to 30 with active or convalescent COVID-19.

J is TRBJ2-1 and V is TRBV6-6, with 7 bases fitting TRBD2. CDR1 and CDR2 from the germline V gene are MNHNY and SVGAGI (reference sequence). The CDR3 loop spans 16 amino acids. Unmatched junction bases numbered 4, after V lost 2 bases and J lost 0 bases. CDR3: CASSYGGGSSYNEQFF. The DNA of the CDR3 is TGTGCCAGCAGTTACGGGGGGGGAAGCTCCTACAATGAGCAGTTCTTC.

CDR3 nucleotides: TGTGCCAGCAGCCCGACAGGGACGAATGAAAAACTGTTTTTT. Protein sequence: CASSPTGTNEKLFF. The chain uses TRBV28 and TRBJ1-4; 7 positions match TRBD1. The V and J ends lost 6 bases and 5 bases, in that order; junction bases with no gene match: 6. The length of the CDR3 is 14 residues. Germline V gene sequence: CDR1 MDHEN, CDR2 SYDVKM.

The chain is built from TRBV27 and TRBJ2-7, with a possible D match to TRBD2 (5 bases). The CDR3 extends over 13 amino acids. In germline, CDR1 is MNHEY, CDR2 SMNVEV (reference sequence). With 10 bases removed from V and 3 bases from J, the gap between germline ends came to 16 bases. CDR3 DNA: TGTGCCACATATACGGGGAACGGCTACGAGCAGTACTTC. Its translation: CATYTGNGYEQYF.

V and J are TRBV5-1 and TRBJ2-5; D possibly corresponds to TRBD1 (6 bases). The V gene lost 2 bases and the J gene lost 4 bases, with 15 bases spanning the gap. The germline V gene encodes CDR1 SGHRS and CDR2 YFSETQ. This CDR3 contains 15 residues. CDR3 sequence: CASSLGGYRGETQYF. Written as DNA, the CDR3 is TGCGCCAGCAGCTTAGGGGGTTATCGAGGAGAGACCCAGTACTTC.

V and J are TRBV5-5 and TRBJ1-1; TRBD1 matches 8 bases. Per the germline V gene, CDR1 is SGHKS and CDR2 is YYEKEE (reference sequence). CDR3 size: 16 residues. V dropped 3 bases and J dropped 2; count of bases not matched to a gene: 9. The CDR3 region is CASSWTPGQVNTEAFF. The DNA for the CDR3 is TGTGCCAGCAGCTGGACGCCGGGACAGGTTAACACTGAAGCTTTCTTT.

This clone appeared a single time. The chain combines TRBV19 with TRBJ1-2; TRBD1 might be the D (5 bases). Trimming stripped 2 bases from V and 0 bases from J, with 10 bases between. The CDR3 is 15 amino acids. Looked up from germline, CDR1 is LNHDA and CDR2 is SQIVND (reference sequence). CDR3 in DNA: TGTGCCAGTAGTATATACGACAGCCCTAACTATGGCTACACCTTC. This gives the protein CASSIYDSPNYGYTF.

This clone has a single count. The chain employs TRBV10-3 and TRBJ2-3, with 7 bases matching TRBD1. CDR1 ENHRY and CDR2 SYGVKD come from the germline V gene. CDR3 size: 16 residues. Germline trimming cut 3 bases from V and 1 base from J; bases unmatched to any gene: 7. The CDR3 coding sequence is TGTGCCATCAGTGAATCACAGGGGACGGGCACAGATACGCAGTATTTT. Its translation: CAISESQGTGTDTQYF.

V and J are TRBV5-4 and TRBJ2-7, with D possibly TRBD2 on 6 matching bases. Germline V gene data show CDR1 as SGHNT and CDR2 as YYREEE (reference sequence). The ends were cut back, 4 bases at V and 6 bases at J, with 14 bases in the middle. CDR3 length: 13 residues. CDR3 protein: CASSPVMGGEQYF. The CDR3 coding sequence is TGTGCCAGCAGCCCGGTGATGGGAGGCGAGCAGTACTTC.

This chain uses TRBV12-1 with TRBJ1-1; the table calls TRBD1, which could not be checked here. TRBV12-1 represents a pseudogene. The CDR3 is 12 amino acids. The CDR3 DNA sequence: TGTGCCAGCAGACAGGGAAACACTGAAGCTTTCTTT. This codes for CASRQGNTEAFF.